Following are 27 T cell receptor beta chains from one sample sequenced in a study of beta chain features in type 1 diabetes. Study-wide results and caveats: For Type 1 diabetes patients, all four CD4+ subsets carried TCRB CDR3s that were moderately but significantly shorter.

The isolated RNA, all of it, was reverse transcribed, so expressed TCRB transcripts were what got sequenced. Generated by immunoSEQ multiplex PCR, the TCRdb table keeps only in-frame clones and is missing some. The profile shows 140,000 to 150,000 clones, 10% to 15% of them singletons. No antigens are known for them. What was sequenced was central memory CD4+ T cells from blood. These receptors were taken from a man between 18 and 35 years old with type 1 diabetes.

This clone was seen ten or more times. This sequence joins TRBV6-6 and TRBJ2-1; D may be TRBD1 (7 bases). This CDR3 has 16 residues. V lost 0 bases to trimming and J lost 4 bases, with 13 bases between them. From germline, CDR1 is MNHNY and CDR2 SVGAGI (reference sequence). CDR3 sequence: CASSYSGGGVYNEQFF. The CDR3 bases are TGTGCCAGCAGTTACTCAGGGGGCGGGGTATACAATGAGCAGTTCTTC.

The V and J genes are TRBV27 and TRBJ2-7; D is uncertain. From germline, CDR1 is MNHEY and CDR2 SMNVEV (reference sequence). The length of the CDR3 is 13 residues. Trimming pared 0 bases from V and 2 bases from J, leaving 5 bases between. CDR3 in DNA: TGTGCCAGCAGTTTATCCGGCCCCTACGAGCAGTACTTC. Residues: CASSLSGPYEQYF.

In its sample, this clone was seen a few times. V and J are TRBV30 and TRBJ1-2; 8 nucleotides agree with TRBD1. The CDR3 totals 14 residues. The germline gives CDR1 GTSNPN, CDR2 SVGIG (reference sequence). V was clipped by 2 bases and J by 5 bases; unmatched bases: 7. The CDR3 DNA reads TGTGCCTGGAGTCCTCGACAGGGGCTATATGGCTACACCTTC. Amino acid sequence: CAWSPRQGLYGYTF.

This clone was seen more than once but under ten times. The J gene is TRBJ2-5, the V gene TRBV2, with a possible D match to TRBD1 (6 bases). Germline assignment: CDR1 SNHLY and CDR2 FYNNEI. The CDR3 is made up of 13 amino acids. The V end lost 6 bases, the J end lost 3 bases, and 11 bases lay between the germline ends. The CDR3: CASSASGEETQYF. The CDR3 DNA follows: TGTGCCAGCAGCGCCTCAGGGGAAGAGACCCAGTACTTC. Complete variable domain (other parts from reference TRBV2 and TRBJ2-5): EPEVTQTPSHQVTQMGQEVILRCVPISNHLYFYWYRQILGQKVEFLVSFYNNEISEKSEIFDDQFSVERPDGSNFTLKIRSTKLEDSAMYFCASSASGEETQYFGPGTRLLVL.

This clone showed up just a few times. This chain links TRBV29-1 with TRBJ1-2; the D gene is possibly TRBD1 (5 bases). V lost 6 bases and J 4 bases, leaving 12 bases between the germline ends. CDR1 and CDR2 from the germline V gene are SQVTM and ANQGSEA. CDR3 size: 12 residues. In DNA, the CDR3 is TGCAGCGTCGGCCAGGGTGGCTATGGCTACACCTTC. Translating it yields CSVGQGGYGYTF.

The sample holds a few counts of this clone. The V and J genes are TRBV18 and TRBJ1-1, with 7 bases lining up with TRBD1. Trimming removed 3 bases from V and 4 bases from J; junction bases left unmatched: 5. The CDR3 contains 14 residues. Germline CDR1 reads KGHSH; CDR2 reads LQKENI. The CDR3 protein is CASSPITGATEAFF. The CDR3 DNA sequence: TGTGCCAGCTCACCGATTACAGGGGCCACTGAAGCTTTCTTT. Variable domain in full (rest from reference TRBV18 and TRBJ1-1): NAGVMQNPRHLVRRRGQEARLRCSPMKGHSHVYWYRQLPEEGLKFMVYLQKENIIDESGMPKERFSAEFPKEGPSILRIQQVVRGDSAAYFCASSPITGATEAFFGQGTRLTVV.

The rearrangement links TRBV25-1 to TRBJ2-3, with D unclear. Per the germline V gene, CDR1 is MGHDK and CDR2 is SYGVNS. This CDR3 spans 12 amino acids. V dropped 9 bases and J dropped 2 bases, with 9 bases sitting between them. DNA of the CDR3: TGTGCCAGTCAGAGTTACACAGATACGCAGTATTTT. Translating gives CASQSYTDTQYF.

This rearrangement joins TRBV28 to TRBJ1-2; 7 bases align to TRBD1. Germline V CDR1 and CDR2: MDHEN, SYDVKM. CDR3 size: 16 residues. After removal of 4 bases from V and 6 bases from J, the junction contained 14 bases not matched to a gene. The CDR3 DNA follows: TGTGCCAGCAGTTCCGTGACAGGGAGGGAAGGTCATGGCTACACCTTC. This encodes CASSSVTGREGHGYTF.

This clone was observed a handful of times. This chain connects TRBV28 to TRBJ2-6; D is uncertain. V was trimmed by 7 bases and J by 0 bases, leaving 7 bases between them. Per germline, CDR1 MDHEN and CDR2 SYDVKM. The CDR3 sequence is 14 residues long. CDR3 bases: TGTGCCAGCATATCGCCCTCTGGGGCCAACGTCCTGACTTTC. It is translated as CASISPSGANVLTF.

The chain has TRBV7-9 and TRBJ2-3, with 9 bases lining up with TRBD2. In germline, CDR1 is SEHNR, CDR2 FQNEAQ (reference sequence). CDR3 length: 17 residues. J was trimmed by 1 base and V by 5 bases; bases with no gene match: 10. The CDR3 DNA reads TGTGCCAGCAGCCCCTCGGTAGTAGCGGGGGGCACAGATACGCAGTATTTT. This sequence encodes CASSPSVVAGGTDTQYF. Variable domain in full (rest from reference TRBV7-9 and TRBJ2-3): DTGVSQNPRHKITKRGQNVTFRCDPISEHNRLYWYRQTLGQGPEFLTYFQNEAQLEKSRLLSDRFSAERPKGSFSTLEIQRTEQGDSAMYLCASSPSVVAGGTDTQYFGPGTRLTVL.

DNA for the CDR3: TGTGCCTGGAGTGTATCAAGACAGCCTGGAAACACCATATATTTT. It yields the protein CAWSVSRQPGNTIYF. V usage is TRBV30 and J usage is TRBJ1-3; TRBD1 is a possible D gene (5 bases). The CDR3 is 15 residues long. CDR1 is GTSNPN, CDR2 SVGIG, per germline (reference sequence). V was cut by 0 bases and J by 2 bases, with 11 bases left in between.

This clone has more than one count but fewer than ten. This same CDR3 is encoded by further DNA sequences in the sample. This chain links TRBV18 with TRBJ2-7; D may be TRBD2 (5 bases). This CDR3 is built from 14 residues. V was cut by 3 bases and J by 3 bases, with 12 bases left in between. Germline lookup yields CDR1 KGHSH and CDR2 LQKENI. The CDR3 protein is CASSPRTGDYEQYF. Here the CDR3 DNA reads TGTGCCAGCTCACCTCGGACTGGGGACTACGAGCAGTACTTC.

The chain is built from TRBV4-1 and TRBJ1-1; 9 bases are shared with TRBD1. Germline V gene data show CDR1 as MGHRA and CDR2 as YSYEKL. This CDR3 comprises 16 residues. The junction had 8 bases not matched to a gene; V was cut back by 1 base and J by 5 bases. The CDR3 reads CASSQGGGQGKTEAFF. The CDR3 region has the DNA TGCGCCAGCAGCCAAGGTGGGGGACAGGGAAAAACTGAAGCTTTCTTT.

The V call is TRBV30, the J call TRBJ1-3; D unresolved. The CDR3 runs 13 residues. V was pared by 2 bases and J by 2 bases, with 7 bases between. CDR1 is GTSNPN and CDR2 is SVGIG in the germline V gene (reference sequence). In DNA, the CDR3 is TGTGCCTGGAGTTTAGGCACTGGAAACACCATATATTTT. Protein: CAWSLGTGNTIYF. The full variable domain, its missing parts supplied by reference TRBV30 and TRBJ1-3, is SQTIHQWPATLVQPVGSPLSLECTVEGTSNPNLYWYRQAAGRGLQLLFYSVGIGQISSEVPQNLSASRPQDRQFILSSKKLLLSDSGFYLCAWSLGTGNTIYFGEGSWLTVV.

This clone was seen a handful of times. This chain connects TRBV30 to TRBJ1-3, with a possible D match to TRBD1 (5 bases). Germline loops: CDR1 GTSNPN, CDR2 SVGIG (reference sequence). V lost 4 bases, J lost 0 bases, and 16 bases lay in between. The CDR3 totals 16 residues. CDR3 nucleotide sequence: TGTGCCTGGACTCGGCAGGGAGCGAGCTCTGGAAACACCATATATTTT. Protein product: CAWTRQGASSGNTIYF.

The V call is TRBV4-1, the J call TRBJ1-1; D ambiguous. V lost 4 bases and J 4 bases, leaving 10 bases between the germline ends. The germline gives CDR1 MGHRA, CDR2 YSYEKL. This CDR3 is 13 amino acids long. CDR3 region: CASSPASGTEAFF. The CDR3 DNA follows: TGCGCCAGCAGCCCGGCATCGGGCACTGAAGCTTTCTTT.

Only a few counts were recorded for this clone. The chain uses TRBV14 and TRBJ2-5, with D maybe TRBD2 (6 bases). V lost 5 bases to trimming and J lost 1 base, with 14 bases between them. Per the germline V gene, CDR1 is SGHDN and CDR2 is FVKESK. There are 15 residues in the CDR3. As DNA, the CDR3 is TGTGCCAGCAGCGCATGGGAGCGGGCCCAAGAGACCCAGTACTTC. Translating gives CASSAWERAQETQYF.

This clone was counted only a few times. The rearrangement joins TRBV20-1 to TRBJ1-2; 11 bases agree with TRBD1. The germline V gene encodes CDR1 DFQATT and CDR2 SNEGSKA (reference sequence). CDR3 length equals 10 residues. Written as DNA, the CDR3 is TGCAGAGGACAGGGGGCTGGCTACACCTTC. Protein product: CRGQGAGYTF.

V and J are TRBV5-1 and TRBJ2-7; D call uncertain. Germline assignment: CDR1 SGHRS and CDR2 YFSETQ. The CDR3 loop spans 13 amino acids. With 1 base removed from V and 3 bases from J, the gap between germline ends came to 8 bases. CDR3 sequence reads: CASSLQPHYEQYF. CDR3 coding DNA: TGCGCCAGCAGCTTGCAGCCTCACTACGAGCAGTACTTC.

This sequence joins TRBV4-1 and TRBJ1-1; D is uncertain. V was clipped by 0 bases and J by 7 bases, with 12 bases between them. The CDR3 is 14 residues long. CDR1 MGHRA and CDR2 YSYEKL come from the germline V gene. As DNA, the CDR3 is TGCGCCAGCAGCCAAGATCTACGGGCGAGTGAAGCTTTCTTT. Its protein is CASSQDLRASEAFF.

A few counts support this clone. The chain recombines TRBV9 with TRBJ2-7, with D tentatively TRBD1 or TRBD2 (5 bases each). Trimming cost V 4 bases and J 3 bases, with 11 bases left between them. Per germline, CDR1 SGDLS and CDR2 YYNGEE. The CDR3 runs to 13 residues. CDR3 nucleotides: TGTGCCAGCAGCCTCCGGGACGGCTACGAGCAGTACTTC. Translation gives CASSLRDGYEQYF.

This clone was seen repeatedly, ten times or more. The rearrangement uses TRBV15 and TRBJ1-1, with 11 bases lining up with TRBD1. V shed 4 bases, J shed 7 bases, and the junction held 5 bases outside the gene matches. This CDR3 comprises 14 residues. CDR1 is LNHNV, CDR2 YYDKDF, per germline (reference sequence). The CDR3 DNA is TGTGCCACCAGCATGGACAGGGGGCAAAGTGAAGCTTTCTTT. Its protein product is CATSMDRGQSEAFF.

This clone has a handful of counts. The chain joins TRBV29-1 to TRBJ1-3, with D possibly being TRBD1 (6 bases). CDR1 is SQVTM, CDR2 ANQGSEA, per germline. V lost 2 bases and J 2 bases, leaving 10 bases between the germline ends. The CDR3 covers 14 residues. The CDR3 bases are TGCAGCGTTGAACGCAGGGGTACTGGAAACACCATATATTTT. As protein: CSVERRGTGNTIYF.

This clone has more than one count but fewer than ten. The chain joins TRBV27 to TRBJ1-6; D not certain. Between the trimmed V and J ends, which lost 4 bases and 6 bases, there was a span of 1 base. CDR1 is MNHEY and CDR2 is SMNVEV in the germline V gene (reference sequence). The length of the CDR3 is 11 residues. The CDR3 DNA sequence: TGTGCCAGCAGTTCTAATTCACCCCTCCACTTT. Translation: CASSSNSPLHF.

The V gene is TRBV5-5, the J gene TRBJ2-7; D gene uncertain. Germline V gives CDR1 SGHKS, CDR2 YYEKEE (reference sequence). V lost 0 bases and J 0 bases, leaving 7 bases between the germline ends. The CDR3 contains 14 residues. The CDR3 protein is CASSLEDASYEQYF. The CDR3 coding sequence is TGTGCCAGCAGCTTGGAGGACGCCTCCTACGAGCAGTACTTC.

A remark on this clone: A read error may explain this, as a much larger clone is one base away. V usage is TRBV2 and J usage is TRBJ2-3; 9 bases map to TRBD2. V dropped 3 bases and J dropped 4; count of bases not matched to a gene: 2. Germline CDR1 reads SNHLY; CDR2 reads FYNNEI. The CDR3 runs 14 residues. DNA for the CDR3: TGTGCCAGCAGTGACGGCGGGGGGGCAGATACGCAGTATTTT. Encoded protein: CASSDGGGADTQYF.

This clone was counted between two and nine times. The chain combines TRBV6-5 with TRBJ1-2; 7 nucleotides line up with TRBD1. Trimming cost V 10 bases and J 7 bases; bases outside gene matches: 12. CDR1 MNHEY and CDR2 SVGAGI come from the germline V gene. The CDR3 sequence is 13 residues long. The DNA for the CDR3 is TGTGCCATCTCCTCCGGGACAGAAGGTGGCTACACCTTC. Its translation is CAISSGTEGGYTF.